Listed below are T cell receptor beta chains from one sample, sequenced in a study of T cells after yellow fever vaccination. TCRdb passed the 5' RACE reads through MiXCR, listing each CDR3 protein once. The data contain a few hundred thousand distinct CDR3 sequences, 5.2% of them singletons. The sequencing used CD4+ T cells sorted from PBMCs, collected on the day of the yellow fever booster vaccination. The source of these receptors is a man between 18 and 35 years old who received the YFV17D yellow fever vaccine. The CDR3 runs from the conserved cysteine through the conserved F or W. The order of the fields is D gene, J gene, V gene, clone size, CDR3 DNA, CDR3 protein. D genes are given only for firm matches. Some rows mark clone size as missing; the rest say once, few, many or name a class of expanded clone.

d_call: TRBD2; j_call: TRBJ2-5; v_call: TRBV20-1; clone_size: many; cdr3_nt: TGCAGTGCTCTCGGGACTAGCGGGGGGCCACAAGAGACCCAGTACTTC; cdr3_aa: CSALGTSGGPQETQYF
d_call: .; j_call: TRBJ1-5; v_call: TRBV20-1; clone_size: few; cdr3_nt: TGCAGTGTAGGGGGAGGGCAGCCCCAGCATTTT; cdr3_aa: CSVGGGQPQHF
d_call: .; j_call: TRBJ2-3; v_call: TRBV6-5; clone_size: .; cdr3_nt: TGTGCCAGCAGTTATTTCGGGGGCCCCACAGATACGCAGTATTTT; cdr3_aa: CASSYFGGPTDTQYF
d_call: .; j_call: TRBJ1-1; v_call: TRBV5-1; clone_size: .; cdr3_nt: TGCGCCAGCAGCTGGCTACCCGCTGCCACTGAAGCTTTCTTT; cdr3_aa: CASSWLPAATEAFF
d_call: TRBD1; j_call: TRBJ2-3; v_call: TRBV5-4; clone_size: many; cdr3_nt: TGTGCCAGCAGCGGGGGACAGGGCTCAACAGATACGCAGTATTTT; cdr3_aa: CASSGGQGSTDTQYF
d_call: TRBD2; j_call: TRBJ2-5; v_call: TRBV6-2/TRBV6-3; clone_size: many; cdr3_nt: TGTGCCAGCAGGAGGACTAGCGTGGAGACCCAGTACTTC; cdr3_aa: CASRRTSVETQYF
d_call: .; j_call: TRBJ1-1; v_call: TRBV7-2; clone_size: few; cdr3_nt: TGTGCCAGCAGCCTCAACCTCGGGACATTGGACGAAGCTTTCTTT; cdr3_aa: CASSLNLGTLDEAFF
d_call: .; j_call: TRBJ1-2; v_call: TRBV30; clone_size: few; cdr3_nt: TGTGCCTGGGCCGGACGAGTGGGTGTCGGAAGGCGGGAGACCTTC; cdr3_aa: CAWAGRVGVGRRETF
d_call: TRBD1; j_call: TRBJ2-7; v_call: TRBV5-6; clone_size: few; cdr3_nt: TGTGCCAGCAGCCCCGGACAGGGAAGTAACTACGAGCAGTACTTC; cdr3_aa: CASSPGQGSNYEQYF
d_call: .; j_call: TRBJ2-1; v_call: TRBV28; clone_size: many; cdr3_nt: TGTGCCAGCAGCCTTTTGAACAATGAGCAGTTCTTC; cdr3_aa: CASSLLNNEQFF
d_call: .; j_call: TRBJ2-6; v_call: TRBV5-1; clone_size: .; cdr3_nt: TGCGCCAGCAGCTTGGTTCTCAGCCGCTCTGGGGCCAACGTCCTGACTTTC; cdr3_aa: CASSLVLSRSGANVLTF
d_call: TRBD1; j_call: TRBJ1-2; v_call: TRBV19; clone_size: few; cdr3_nt: TGTGCCAGTACCCCTCGGGACAGGGCGGACTATGGCTACACCTTC; cdr3_aa: CASTPRDRADYGYTF
d_call: .; j_call: TRBJ2-2; v_call: TRBV7-8; clone_size: many; cdr3_nt: TGTGCCAGCAGCCAATGGTCCCAGAACACCGGGGAGCTGTTTTTT; cdr3_aa: CASSQWSQNTGELFF
d_call: .; j_call: TRBJ1-6; v_call: TRBV12-3/TRBV12-4; clone_size: few; cdr3_nt: TGTGCCAGCAGTTTAGCTCAGGGGAGTTCACCCCTCCACTTT; cdr3_aa: CASSLAQGSSPLHF
d_call: .; j_call: TRBJ2-2; v_call: TRBV2; clone_size: .; cdr3_nt: TGTGCCAGCAGTGAGACACAGGGAAACACCGGGGAGCTGTTTTTT; cdr3_aa: CASSETQGNTGELFF
d_call: .; j_call: TRBJ1-5; v_call: TRBV4-3; clone_size: many; cdr3_nt: TGCGCCAGCAGCCCCTCTGCCGTCCGACAGGTCGGGCAGCCCCAGCATTTT; cdr3_aa: CASSPSAVRQVGQPQHF
d_call: .; j_call: TRBJ1-3; v_call: TRBV12-3/TRBV12-4; clone_size: .; cdr3_nt: TGTGCCAGCAGTTCGGACCCGCACACCATATATTTT; cdr3_aa: CASSSDPHTIYF
d_call: TRBD1; j_call: TRBJ2-2; v_call: TRBV7-8; clone_size: .; cdr3_nt: TGTGCCAGCACTTGGGGACAGGGTGAAACCGGGGAGCTGTTTTTT; cdr3_aa: CASTWGQGETGELFF
d_call: .; j_call: TRBJ1-4; v_call: TRBV5-1; clone_size: many; cdr3_nt: TGCGCCAGCAGCCCCTCCGGAGGAACTAATGAAAAACTGTTTTTT; cdr3_aa: CASSPSGGTNEKLFF
d_call: .; j_call: TRBJ2-1; v_call: TRBV3-1; clone_size: .; cdr3_nt: TGTGCCAGCAGCCAAGAGTTGGGCTATTACAATGAGCAGTTCTTC; cdr3_aa: CASSQELGYYNEQFF
d_call: TRBD1; j_call: TRBJ2-2; v_call: TRBV5-1; clone_size: .; cdr3_nt: TGCGCCAGCAGCATTCAGGGGGCGACCGGGGAGCTGTTTTTT; cdr3_aa: CASSIQGATGELFF
d_call: .; j_call: TRBJ1-2; v_call: TRBV20-1; clone_size: few; cdr3_nt: TGCAGTGCTTCCCTACTTCCAACCTCAGGGGCTCGGACCTTC; cdr3_aa: CSASLLPTSGARTF
d_call: TRBD1; j_call: TRBJ1-5; v_call: TRBV6-1; clone_size: few; cdr3_nt: TGTGCCAGCACGCCGGGACAGGGAGTGCGCAATCAGCCCCAGCATTTT; cdr3_aa: CASTPGQGVRNQPQHF
d_call: TRBD1; j_call: TRBJ1-1; v_call: TRBV7-2; clone_size: .; cdr3_nt: TGTGCCAGCAGCCGGGACAGGGGATCCACTGAAGCTTTCTTT; cdr3_aa: CASSRDRGSTEAFF
d_call: .; j_call: TRBJ2-1; v_call: TRBV20-1; clone_size: few; cdr3_nt: TGCAGTGCTAGAGAGAGGGGGTTCAGGGACAATGAGCAGTTCTTC; cdr3_aa: CSARERGFRDNEQFF
d_call: .; j_call: TRBJ2-3; v_call: TRBV18; clone_size: .; cdr3_nt: TGTGCCAGCTCAGTAGGGGTCAGCGGTACGCAGTATTTT; cdr3_aa: CASSVGVSGTQYF
d_call: .; j_call: TRBJ1-6; v_call: TRBV6-5; clone_size: many; cdr3_nt: TGTGCCAGCAGATTACAGAGCTCCTATAATTCACCCCTCCACTTT; cdr3_aa: CASRLQSSYNSPLHF
d_call: TRBD2; j_call: TRBJ2-1; v_call: TRBV20-1; clone_size: few; cdr3_nt: TGCAGTGCTAGAGATCCCGCTAGCGGGCGGGGTGAGCAGTTCTTC; cdr3_aa: CSARDPASGRGEQFF
d_call: .; j_call: TRBJ2-7; v_call: TRBV7-9; clone_size: many; cdr3_nt: TGTGCCAGCAGCTTAGCCAGTGGGGCCTACGAGCAGTACTTC; cdr3_aa: CASSLASGAYEQYF
d_call: .; j_call: TRBJ2-7; v_call: TRBV18; clone_size: few; cdr3_nt: TGTGCCAGCTCACGCGACGTACAGGGAGGTGGGTACGAGCAGTACTTC; cdr3_aa: CASSRDVQGGGYEQYF
d_call: TRBD2; j_call: TRBJ2-7; v_call: TRBV29-1; clone_size: few; cdr3_nt: TGCAGCGTCGGGACTAGAAGTATGTACGAGCAGTACTTC; cdr3_aa: CSVGTRSMYEQYF
d_call: .; j_call: TRBJ1-2; v_call: TRBV29-1; clone_size: few; cdr3_nt: TGCAGCGTTGAGGCGGTCGAGGGCTATGGCTACACCTTC; cdr3_aa: CSVEAVEGYGYTF
d_call: .; j_call: TRBJ1-1; v_call: TRBV2; clone_size: many; cdr3_nt: TGTGCCAGCAGTGAAGCGTCAGCAGGGTTCTTT; cdr3_aa: CASSEASAGFF
d_call: .; j_call: TRBJ1-1; v_call: TRBV6-2/TRBV6-3; clone_size: many; cdr3_nt: TGTGCCAGCAGACGGAGCATGAACACTGAAGCTTTCTTT; cdr3_aa: CASRRSMNTEAFF
d_call: TRBD2; j_call: TRBJ2-2; v_call: TRBV7-2; clone_size: many; cdr3_nt: TGTGCCAGCAGCTTCGCCGGGACTAGCGTAGGGACCGGGGAGCTGTTTTTT; cdr3_aa: CASSFAGTSVGTGELFF
d_call: .; j_call: TRBJ1-1; v_call: TRBV15; clone_size: .; cdr3_nt: TGTGCCACCAGCAGTGCCGAGAGGGGGACTGAAGCTTTCTTT; cdr3_aa: CATSSAERGTEAFF
d_call: TRBD1; j_call: TRBJ2-1; v_call: TRBV20-1; clone_size: few; cdr3_nt: TGCAGTGCTCACGGCCCCGGGACAGGGACTGGCAATGAGCAGTTCTTC; cdr3_aa: CSAHGPGTGTGNEQFF
d_call: .; j_call: TRBJ2-2; v_call: TRBV28; clone_size: many; cdr3_nt: TGTGCCAGCAGTTTACTAACCAAGACCCGGGAGCTGTTTTTT; cdr3_aa: CASSLLTKTRELFF
d_call: TRBD2; j_call: TRBJ2-5; v_call: TRBV7-2; clone_size: many; cdr3_nt: TGTGCCAGCAGCTTCCAGCGGGGGGTCCAAGAGACCCAGTACTTC; cdr3_aa: CASSFQRGVQETQYF
d_call: TRBD2; j_call: TRBJ2-3; v_call: TRBV6-6; clone_size: few; cdr3_nt: TGTGCCAGCAGTTACTGGGGGGGTCGCCCGGGACTGGCACCCCCAAGCACAGATACGCAGTATTTT; cdr3_aa: CASSYWGGRPGLAPPSTDTQYF
d_call: TRBD1; j_call: TRBJ1-5; v_call: TRBV7-2; clone_size: .; cdr3_nt: TGTGCCAGCAGCTCCAGGGGGGATCAGCCCCAGCATTTT; cdr3_aa: CASSSRGDQPQHF
d_call: .; j_call: TRBJ2-3; v_call: TRBV7-2; clone_size: .; cdr3_nt: TGTGCCAGCAGCTTAGACAGACCTAGCACAGATACGCAGTATTTT; cdr3_aa: CASSLDRPSTDTQYF
d_call: TRBD2; j_call: TRBJ2-7; v_call: TRBV5-1; clone_size: .; cdr3_nt: TGCGCCAGCAGCGACTTAGCGGGGGGATCCTACGAGCAGTACTTC; cdr3_aa: CASSDLAGGSYEQYF
d_call: TRBD2; j_call: TRBJ2-1; v_call: TRBV5-1; clone_size: many; cdr3_nt: TGCGCCAGCAGCCAAGCGGGGGGGACCACTAATGAGCAGTTCTTC; cdr3_aa: CASSQAGGTTNEQFF
d_call: .; j_call: TRBJ2-3; v_call: TRBV5-1; clone_size: .; cdr3_nt: TGCGCCAGCAGCCCTAGTACTACCCACACAGATACGCAGTATTTT; cdr3_aa: CASSPSTTHTDTQYF
d_call: TRBD2; j_call: TRBJ2-3; v_call: TRBV14; clone_size: few; cdr3_nt: TGTGCCAGCAGCGCGGGACTAGCGATGAGGACAGATACGCAGTATTTT; cdr3_aa: CASSAGLAMRTDTQYF
d_call: TRBD2; j_call: TRBJ2-3; v_call: TRBV7-7; clone_size: .; cdr3_nt: TGTGCTAGCAGCTTACTAGCGGGGGGGCACACAGATACGCAGTATTTT; cdr3_aa: CASSLLAGGHTDTQYF
d_call: TRBD1; j_call: TRBJ2-5; v_call: TRBV5-1; clone_size: .; cdr3_nt: TGCGCCAGCAGCTTCGACAGGGGGCTTGGGTACTTC; cdr3_aa: CASSFDRGLGYF
d_call: TRBD1; j_call: TRBJ1-2; v_call: TRBV14; clone_size: few; cdr3_nt: TGTGCCAGCAGCCAAGCCGGACAGGGGGAAGTCACCTTC; cdr3_aa: CASSQAGQGEVTF
d_call: .; j_call: TRBJ2-7; v_call: TRBV6-1; clone_size: few; cdr3_nt: TGTGCCAGCAGTGAGTGGCCATCCTACGAGCAGTACTTC; cdr3_aa: CASSEWPSYEQYF
d_call: TRBD2; j_call: TRBJ2-3; v_call: TRBV10-2; clone_size: .; cdr3_nt: TGCGCCAGCAGTGAGATTAGCGGGGTGTTCGGTACGCAGTATTTT; cdr3_aa: CASSEISGVFGTQYF
d_call: .; j_call: TRBJ2-4; v_call: TRBV28; clone_size: many; cdr3_nt: TGTGCCAGCAGTTTATTTTGGGGGGGGCGAGCCAAAAACATTCAGTACTTC; cdr3_aa: CASSLFWGGRAKNIQYF
d_call: .; j_call: TRBJ2-6; v_call: TRBV7-2; clone_size: .; cdr3_nt: TGTGCCGGCGGGGGAGGACAGGGAAGCTCTGGGGCCAACGTCCTGGCTTTC; cdr3_aa: CAGGGGQGSSGANVLAF